Listed below are T cell receptor beta chains from one sample, sequenced in a study of T cell repertoires in cytomegalovirus infection. TCRdb used MiXCR to reprocess the reads, holding one entry per CDR3 protein. The sample lists under 150,000 distinct CDR3 sequences; around 30% were seen once. No antigens are known for them. The input for sequencing was CD8+ T cells from cultured PBMCs, taken from culture after CMV antigen stimulation. All receptors derive from a human donor in good health (CMV status not recorded). Some clones in this sample may be carry-over from other donors' samples. CDR3s include the opening cysteine and the closing phenylalanine or tryptophan. Fields, in order: clone size, D gene, V gene, J gene, CDR3 protein, CDR3 DNA. The D gene is left open where the match is weak. Some rows mark clone size as missing; the rest say once, few, many or name a class of expanded clone.

.	.	TRBV6-2/TRBV6-3	TRBJ1-1	CASSLSSWLNTEAFF	TGTGCCAGCAGTTTGTCCAGCTGGCTGAACACTGAAGCTTTCTTT
.	.	TRBV11-2	TRBJ2-7	CASSLGPATYEQYF	TGTGCCAGCAGCTTAGGACCAGCGACCTACGAGCAGTACTTC
few	.	TRBV6-6	TRBJ2-1	CASSYMPGYNEQFF	TGTGCCAGCAGTTACATGCCAGGGTACAATGAGCAGTTCTTC
.	.	TRBV20-1	TRBJ2-7	CSARDLLSPGTATYEQYF	TGCAGTGCTAGAGATTTATTATCCCCGGGGACCGCGACCTACGAGCAGTACTTC
.	.	TRBV4-1	TRBJ2-4	CASSQRAELAKNIQYF	TGCGCCAGCAGCCAAAGAGCGGAGTTAGCCAAAAACATTCAGTACTTC
.	.	TRBV7-6	TRBJ2-2	CASSSPATGELFF	TGTGCCAGCAGCTCACCTGCCACCGGGGAGCTGTTTTTT
few	TRBD2	TRBV7-3	TRBJ2-3	CASSPETSGGGYTQYF	TGTGCCAGCAGCCCGGAGACTAGCGGGGGGGGATATACGCAGTATTTT
.	.	TRBV11-2	TRBJ2-7	CASRETQYSAYEQYF	TGTGCCAGCAGAGAGACACAATATAGCGCCTACGAGCAGTACTTC
.	.	TRBV19	TRBJ2-7	CASSPDSGYEQYF	TGTGCCAGTAGTCCAGACTCGGGCTACGAGCAGTACTTC
.	TRBD1	TRBV4-1	TRBJ2-7	CASSQEPKGQGDYEQYF	TGCGCCAGCAGCCAGGAACCCAAGGGACAGGGGGACTACGAGCAGTACTTC
many	TRBD2	TRBV10-3	TRBJ2-2	CAIKAGGPRPGELFF	TGTGCCATCAAAGCGGGGGGGCCGAGGCCCGGGGAGCTGTTTTTT